Each of the 15 T cell receptor beta chains below was sequenced from the same sample in a study of T cell repertoires in cytomegalovirus infection. TCRdb reanalysed the reads using MiXCR and keeps one entry per CDR3 protein. The data show around 630,000 distinct CDR3 sequences, more than 20% seen once. Sequencing was performed on CD8+ T cells from PBMCs. The receptor source for this set is a human donor in good health (CMV status not recorded). Some clones in this sample may be carry-over from other donors' samples.

This clonotype came up a few times. This chain joins TRBV28 and TRBJ2-1, with D perhaps given as TRBD1 or TRBD2 (6 bases each). V gave up 2 bases and J gave up 0 bases, with 14 bases separating them. The length of the CDR3 is 17 residues. Germline CDR1 MDHEN, CDR2 SYDVKM. The CDR3 is CASSLVGGSSSYNEQFF. For the CDR3, the DNA is TGTGCCAGCAGTTTAGTGGGGGGCTCTAGCTCCTACAATGAGCAGTTCTTC.

Details on this clonotype: Just one base apart from a much larger clone, this may be a read error. The rearrangement uses TRBV28 and TRBJ2-7; no firm D call. This CDR3 comprises 14 residues. Germline V gene lookup returns CDR1 MDHEN and CDR2 SYDVKM. CDR3 protein: CANSLSLDPYEQYV. The CDR3 region has the DNA TGTGCCAACAGTTTATCCCTGGACCCCTACGAGCAGTACGTC.

V usage is TRBV29-1 and J usage is TRBJ2-2, with 7 bases lining up with TRBD1. The CDR3 runs 14 residues. The germline V gene has CDR1 SQVTM and CDR2 ANQGSEA. V was clipped by 5 bases and J by 0 bases; unmatched bases: 3. CDR3 sequence reads: CSVMDRTNTGELFF. CDR3 in DNA: TGCAGCGTTATGGACAGGACGAACACCGGGGAGCTGTTTTTT.

This clonotype was counted at least ten times. The rearrangement uses TRBV7-2 and TRBJ2-5; D perhaps matches TRBD1 (7 bases). The CDR3 has 16 amino acids. CDR1 SGHTA and CDR2 FQGNSA come from the germline V gene. Trimming shortened V by 4 bases and J by 5 bases, and 20 bases separated the two germline ends. The DNA for the CDR3 is TGTGCCAGCAGCTCCCTGGAGGGGGCGAGTAGGGAGACCCAGTACTTC. Its protein product is CASSSLEGASRETQYF. Combining the CDR3 with reference TRBV7-2 and TRBJ2-5 gives the whole variable domain GAGVSQSPSNKVTEKGKDVELRCDPISGHTALYWYRQSLGQGLEFLIYFQGNSAPDKSGLPSDRFSAERTGGSVSTLTIQRTQQEDSAVYLCASSSLEGASRETQYFGPGTRLLVL.

The chain joins TRBV6-8 to TRBJ2-1, with 9 nucleotides matching TRBD1. V shed 6 bases and J 8 bases; nucleotides not matched to a gene: 8. The germline V gene has CDR1 MNHGY and CDR2 SAAAGT. The CDR3 has 14 amino acids. CDR3 in DNA: TGTGCCAGCAGCCCCACAGGGGGCTGGGATGAGCAGTTCTTC. Translation gives CASSPTGGWDEQFF.

This clonotype was counted only a few times. J is TRBJ1-5 and V is TRBV28; D gene ambiguous. Trimming removed 5 bases at V and 0 bases at J, with 11 bases between. This CDR3 has 15 residues. From germline, CDR1 is MDHEN and CDR2 SYDVKM. The CDR3 DNA is TGTGCCAGCAGTCGACCCGACCGTAGCAATCAGCCCCAGCATTTT. Amino acid sequence: CASSRPDRSNQPQHF.

This clonotype appeared once. The rearrangement joins TRBV7-9 to TRBJ2-1; 13 bases are shared with TRBD2. Germline trimming cut 5 bases from V and 1 base from J; bases unmatched to any gene: 8. The germline gives CDR1 SEHNR, CDR2 FQNEAQ (reference sequence). This CDR3 has 18 amino acids. CDR3: CASSLGGLAGRSYNEQFF. As DNA, the CDR3 is TGTGCCAGCAGCCTGGGGGGACTAGCGGGGAGATCCTACAATGAGCAGTTCTTC.

This clonotype was counted only a few times. This rearrangement joins TRBV9 to TRBJ2-1, with D maybe TRBD1 (5 bases). The CDR3 covers 13 residues. The ends were cut back, 0 bases at V and 9 bases at J, with 10 bases in the middle. The germline CDR1 and CDR2 sequences are SGDLS and YYNGEE. The CDR3 region is CASSVGRAGEQFF. The CDR3 region has the DNA TGTGCCAGCAGCGTAGGCAGGGCCGGTGAGCAGTTCTTC.

This clonotype was picked up many times. The rearrangement links TRBV7-9 to TRBJ2-4; possible D gene TRBD1, 6 bases. Trimming stripped 5 bases from V and 11 bases from J, with 16 bases between. Germline V CDR1 and CDR2: SEHNR, FQNEAQ (reference sequence). CDR3 size: 13 residues. CDR3 sequence (DNA): TGTGCCAGCAGCGGACAGCCGGGTTGGTTTCAGTACTTC. Translated: CASSGQPGWFQYF.

This clonotype appeared a few times. V usage is TRBV12-3 or TRBV12-4 and J usage is TRBJ1-2; D is ambiguous. The V end lost 0 bases, the J end lost 4 bases, and 15 bases lay between the germline ends. This CDR3 contains 16 residues. CDR3 DNA: TGTGCCAGCAGTTTAGCCCCTGGAGTGGGCGGCTATGGCTACACCTTC. It is translated as CASSLAPGVGGYGYTF.

The chain is built from TRBV2 and TRBJ2-1; the D gene is possibly TRBD1 (5 bases). Germline loops: CDR1 SNHLY, CDR2 FYNNEI. The V gene lost 10 bases and the J gene lost 0 bases, with 16 bases spanning the gap. The CDR3 is 15 residues long. The chain's CDR3 is CATLGAASSYNEQFF. CDR3 nucleotide sequence: TGTGCCACCCTAGGGGCGGCGAGCTCCTACAATGAGCAGTTCTTC.

This clonotype was seen repeatedly, ten times or more. The gene calls are TRBV28 and TRBJ1-5, with TRBD1 matching 9 bases. CDR1 is MDHEN and CDR2 is SYDVKM in the germline V gene. This CDR3 contains 13 residues. The V segment lost 10 bases and the J segment 5 bases; nucleotides outside the gene matches: 6. CDR3 protein: CATSHRGHQPQHF. For the CDR3, the DNA is TGTGCCACCTCCCACAGGGGGCATCAGCCCCAGCATTTT.

Ten or more counts support this clonotype. This could be a read error, since a much larger clone is one nucleotide away. The chain is built from TRBV28 and TRBJ2-3; no clear D. V was cut by 3 bases and J by 4 bases, with 2 bases left in between. The CDR3 totals 11 residues. Germline CDR1 MDHEN, CDR2 SYDVKM. CDR3 protein: CASSFADTQYF. As DNA, the CDR3 is TGTGCCAGCAGTTTCGCAGATACGCAGTATTTT.

Note on this clonotype: This could be a read error, since a much larger clone is one nucleotide away. The chain combines TRBV15 with TRBJ2-3; D is unresolved. The V gene's germline CDR1 is LNHNV and CDR2 YYDKDF (reference sequence). CDR3 length: 12 amino acids. The CDR3 here is CVTSRWGDTQYF. CDR3 nucleotide sequence: TGTGTCACCAGCAGATGGGGAGATACGCAGTATTTT. The full variable domain, its missing parts supplied by reference TRBV15 and TRBJ2-3, is DAMVIQNPRYQVTQFGKPVTLSCSQTLNHNVMYWYQQKSSQAPKLLFHYYDKDFNNEADTPDNFQSRRPNTSFCFLDIRSPGLGDTAMYLCVTSRWGDTQYFGPGTRLTVL.

Comments on this clonotype: Possible read error: a much larger clone is one base away. This rearrangement joins TRBV5-1 to TRBJ1-1, with a weak D call TRBD1 (5 bases). The germline CDR1 and CDR2 sequences are SGHRS and YFSETQ. The CDR3 runs to 17 residues. The DNA of the CDR3 is TGCGTCAGCAGCCTCCGCTACCCAGGGTCACCAAACACTGAAGCTTTCTTT. It codes for CVSSLRYPGSPNTEAFF.